This is a list of T cell receptor beta chains from one sample in a study of type 1 regulatory T cells. TCRdb redid the calling of the reads with MiXCR, one entry per CDR3 protein. The sample includes 20,000 or so distinct CDR3 sequences, approximately 51% seen only once; the top ten take 4.8%. The antigens of these receptors remain unknown. Sequencing used cultured T cells, either the whole culture or a sorted T cell fraction (not recorded which). Every receptor here comes from a human donor in good health. CDR3s include the opening cysteine and the closing phenylalanine or tryptophan. The D gene is left open where the match is weak. The size of a clone is reported for some rows only, either as once, few or many, or as a class for expanded clones.

size	J	D	V	CDR3	DNA
NA	TRBJ2-1	NA	TRBV4-3	CASSQEGIANNEQFF	TGCGCCAGCAGCCAAGAAGGAATAGCAAACAATGAGCAGTTCTTC
NA	TRBJ2-3	TRBD2	TRBV5-1	CASSVSGGAGTDTQYF	TGCGCCAGCAGCGTGAGCGGGGGGGCCGGCACAGATACGCAGTATTTT
NA	TRBJ1-3	NA	TRBV7-2	CASSLSPAGTGNTIYF	TGTGCCAGCAGCTTAAGTCCCGCGGGTACTGGAAACACCATATATTTT
NA	TRBJ1-2	NA	TRBV3-1	CASSRRGGANYGYTF	TGTGCCAGCAGCCGAAGGGGGGGCGCAAACTATGGCTACACCTTC
few	TRBJ1-2	NA	TRBV7-9	CASSQTPSFYGYTF	TGTGCCAGCAGCCAAACGCCATCATTCTATGGCTACACCTTC
NA	TRBJ1-1	NA	TRBV9	CASSVAPGRTNTEAFF	TGTGCCAGCAGCGTAGCTCCGGGTCGAACGAACACTGAAGCTTTCTTT
NA	TRBJ2-7	NA	TRBV11-2	CASSLDPLSYEQYF	TGTGCCAGCAGCTTAGATCCCCTCTCCTACGAGCAGTACTTC
few	TRBJ2-5	NA	TRBV7-2	CASSWGPSTVRRETQYF	TGTGCCAGCAGCTGGGGGCCGTCTACAGTCCGTAGGGAGACCCAGTACTTC
once	TRBJ1-1	NA	TRBV30	CAWTYSNGNTEAFF	TGTGCCTGGACCTATTCAAATGGGAACACTGAAGCTTTCTTT
NA	TRBJ2-7	NA	TRBV11-3	CASRGGRSYEQYF	TGTGCCAGCAGGGGGGGACGGTCCTACGAGCAGTACTTC
NA	TRBJ2-3	TRBD2	TRBV7-2	CASSLTLGVAGADTQYF	TGTGCCAGCAGCTTAACCCTAGGAGTAGCGGGGGCAGATACGCAGTATTTT
medium-sized	TRBJ1-4	NA	TRBV20-1	CSANGGLNEKLFF	TGCAGTGCTAACGGGGGCCTTAATGAAAAACTGTTTTTT
medium-sized	TRBJ1-5	NA	TRBV20-1	CSARDPFSGLRGGNQPQHF	TGCAGTGCTAGAGATCCATTCTCAGGCCTCAGGGGCGGCAATCAGCCCCAGCATTTT
many	TRBJ2-1	NA	TRBV9	CASSVASSGRYNEQFF	TGTGCCAGCAGCGTAGCTTCTTCGGGGAGGTACAATGAGCAGTTCTTC
NA	TRBJ2-1	NA	TRBV24-1	CATSVDSPPYNEQFF	TGTGCCACCAGTGTGGATAGTCCTCCCTACAATGAGCAGTTCTTC
NA	TRBJ2-7	NA	TRBV7-9	CASSPTGDEQYF	TGTGCCAGCAGCCCGACAGGCGACGAGCAGTACTTC